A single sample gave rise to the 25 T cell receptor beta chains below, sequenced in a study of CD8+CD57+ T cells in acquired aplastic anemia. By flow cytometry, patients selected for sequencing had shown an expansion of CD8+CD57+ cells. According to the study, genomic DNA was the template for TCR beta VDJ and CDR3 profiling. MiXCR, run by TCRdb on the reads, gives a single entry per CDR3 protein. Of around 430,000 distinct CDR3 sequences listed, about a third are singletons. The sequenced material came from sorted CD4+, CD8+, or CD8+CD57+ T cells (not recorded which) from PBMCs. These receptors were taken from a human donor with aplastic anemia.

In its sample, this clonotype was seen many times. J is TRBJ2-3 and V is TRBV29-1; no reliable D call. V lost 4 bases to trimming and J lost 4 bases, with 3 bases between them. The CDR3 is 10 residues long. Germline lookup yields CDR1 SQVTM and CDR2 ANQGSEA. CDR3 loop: CSVGSDTQYF. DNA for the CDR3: TGCAGCGTTGGTTCAGATACGCAGTATTTT.

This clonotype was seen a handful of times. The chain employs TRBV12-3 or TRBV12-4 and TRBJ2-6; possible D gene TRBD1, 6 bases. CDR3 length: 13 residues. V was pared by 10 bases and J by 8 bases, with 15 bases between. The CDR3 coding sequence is TGTGCCACGCAACGGGACACTTCCAACGTCCTGACTTTC. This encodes CATQRDTSNVLTF.

CDR3 nucleotides: TGTGCCAGCAGCCCGGAGGGTCTGGGGGTAAATACCATATATTTT. Translating it yields CASSPEGLGVNTIYF. The chain has TRBV4-2 and TRBJ1-3, with D maybe TRBD1 (5 bases). Germline CDR1 reads LGHNA; CDR2 reads YNFKEQ. V was pared by 4 bases and J by 10 bases, with 20 bases between. The CDR3 consists of 15 residues.

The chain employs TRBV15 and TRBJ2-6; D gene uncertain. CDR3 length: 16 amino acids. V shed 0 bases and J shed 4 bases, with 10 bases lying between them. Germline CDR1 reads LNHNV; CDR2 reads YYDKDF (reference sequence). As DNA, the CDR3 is TGTGCCACCAGCAGAGATCGTTTGTCCGGGGCCAACGTCCTGACTTTC. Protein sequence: CATSRDRLSGANVLTF.

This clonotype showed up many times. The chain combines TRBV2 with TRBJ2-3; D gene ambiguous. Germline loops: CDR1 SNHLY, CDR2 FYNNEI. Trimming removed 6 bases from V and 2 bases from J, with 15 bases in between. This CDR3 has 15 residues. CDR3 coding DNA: TGTGCCAGCAGGGATCCGGGCCTTATCACAGATACGCAGTATTTT. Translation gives CASRDPGLITDTQYF.

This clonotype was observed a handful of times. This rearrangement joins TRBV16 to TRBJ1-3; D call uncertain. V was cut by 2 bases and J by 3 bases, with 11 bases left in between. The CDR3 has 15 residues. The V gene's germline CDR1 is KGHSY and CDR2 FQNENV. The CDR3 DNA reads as TGTGCCAGCAGCCAAGTAGGCTCAGGTGGAAACACCATATATTTT. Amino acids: CASSQVGSGGNTIYF.

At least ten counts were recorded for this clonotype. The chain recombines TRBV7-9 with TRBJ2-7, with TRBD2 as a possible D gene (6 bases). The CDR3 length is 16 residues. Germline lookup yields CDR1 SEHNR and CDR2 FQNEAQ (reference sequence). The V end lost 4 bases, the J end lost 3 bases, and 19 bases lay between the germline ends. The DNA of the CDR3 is TGTGCCAGCAGCTCTCCCCTAGCGCCCTTTGGCTACGAGCAGTACTTC. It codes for CASSSPLAPFGYEQYF. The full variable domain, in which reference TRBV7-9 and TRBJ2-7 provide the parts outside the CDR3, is DTGVSQNPRHKITKRGQNVTFRCDPISEHNRLYWYRQTLGQGPEFLTYFQNEAQLEKSRLLSDRFSAERPKGSFSTLEIQRTEQGDSAMYLCASSSPLAPFGYEQYFGPGTRLTVT.

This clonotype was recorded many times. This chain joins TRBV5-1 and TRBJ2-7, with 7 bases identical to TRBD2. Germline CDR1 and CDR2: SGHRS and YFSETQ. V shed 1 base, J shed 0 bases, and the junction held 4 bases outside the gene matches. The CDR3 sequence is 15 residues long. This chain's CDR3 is CASSLSGGSSYEQYF. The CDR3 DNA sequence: TGCGCCAGCAGCTTGAGCGGCGGGAGCTCCTACGAGCAGTACTTC. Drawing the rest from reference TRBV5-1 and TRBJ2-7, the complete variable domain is KAGVTQTPRYLIKTRGQQVTLSCSPISGHRSVSWYQQTPGQGLQFLFEYFSETQRNKGNFPGRFSGRQFSNSRSEMNVSTLELGDSALYLCASSLSGGSSYEQYFGPGTRLTVT.

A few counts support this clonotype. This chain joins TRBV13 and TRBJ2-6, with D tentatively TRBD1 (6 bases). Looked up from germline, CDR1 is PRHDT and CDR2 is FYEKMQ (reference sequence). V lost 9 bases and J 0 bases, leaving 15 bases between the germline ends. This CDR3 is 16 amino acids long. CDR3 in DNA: TGTGCCAGTCGGACCGGACAGAACTCTGGGGCCAACGTCCTGACTTTC. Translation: CASRTGQNSGANVLTF. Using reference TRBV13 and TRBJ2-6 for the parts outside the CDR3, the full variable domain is AAGVIQSPRHLIKEKRETATLKCYPIPRHDTVYWYQQGPGQDPQFLISFYEKMQSDKGSIPDRFSAQQFSDYHSELNMSSLELGDSALYFCASRTGQNSGANVLTFGAGSRLTVL.

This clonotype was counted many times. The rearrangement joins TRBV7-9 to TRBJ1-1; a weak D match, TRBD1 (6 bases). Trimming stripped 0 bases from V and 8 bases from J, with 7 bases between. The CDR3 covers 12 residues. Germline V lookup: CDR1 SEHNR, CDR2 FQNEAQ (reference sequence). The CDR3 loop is CASSLADREAFF. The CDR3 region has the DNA TGTGCCAGCAGCTTAGCAGACAGGGAAGCTTTCTTT.

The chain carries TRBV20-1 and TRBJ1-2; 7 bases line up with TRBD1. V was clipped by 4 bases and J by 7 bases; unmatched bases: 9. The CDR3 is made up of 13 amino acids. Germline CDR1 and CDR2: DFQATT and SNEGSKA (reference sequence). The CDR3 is CSANRGTEFGYTF. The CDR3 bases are TGCAGTGCTAACCGGGGGACAGAGTTTGGCTACACCTTC.

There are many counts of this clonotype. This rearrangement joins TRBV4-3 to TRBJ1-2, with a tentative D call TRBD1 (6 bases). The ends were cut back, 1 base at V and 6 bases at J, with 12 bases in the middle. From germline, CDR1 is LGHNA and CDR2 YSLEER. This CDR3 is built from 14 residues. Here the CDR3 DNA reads TGCGCCAGCAGCCAAGGGCCGGGGGCGCATGGCTACACCTTC. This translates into CASSQGPGAHGYTF.

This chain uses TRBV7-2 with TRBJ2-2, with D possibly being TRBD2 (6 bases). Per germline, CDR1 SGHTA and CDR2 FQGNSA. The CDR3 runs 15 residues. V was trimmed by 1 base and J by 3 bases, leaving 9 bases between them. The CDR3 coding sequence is TGTGCCAGCAGCTTAGATCTAGCGCACACCGGGGAGCTGTTTTTT. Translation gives CASSLDLAHTGELFF.

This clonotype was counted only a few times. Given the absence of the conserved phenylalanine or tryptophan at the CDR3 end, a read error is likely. This chain's CDR3 is CASSPRQQGGNSPLHL. For the CDR3, the DNA is TGTGCCAGCAGCCCACGACAACAGGGGGGGAATTCACCCCTCCACCTT. The J gene is TRBJ1-6, the V gene TRBV9, with 8 nucleotides matching TRBD1. The V and J ends lost 4 bases and 7 bases, in that order; junction bases with no gene match: 10. CDR3 size: 16 residues. Germline V gene sequence: CDR1 SGDLS, CDR2 YYNGEE.

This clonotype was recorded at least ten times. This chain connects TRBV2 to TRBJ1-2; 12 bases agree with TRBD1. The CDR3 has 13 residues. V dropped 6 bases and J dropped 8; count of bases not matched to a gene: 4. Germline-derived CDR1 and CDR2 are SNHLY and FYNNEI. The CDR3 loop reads CASRGTGGEGYTF. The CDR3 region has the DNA TGTGCCAGCAGGGGGACAGGGGGCGAAGGCTACACCTTC.

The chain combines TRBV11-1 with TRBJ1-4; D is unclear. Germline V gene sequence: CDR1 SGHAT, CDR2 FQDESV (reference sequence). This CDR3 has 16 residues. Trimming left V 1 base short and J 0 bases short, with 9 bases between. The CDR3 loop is CASSLEVLATNEKLFF. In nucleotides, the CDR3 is TGTGCCAGCAGCTTAGAAGTACTTGCAACTAATGAAAAACTGTTTTTT.

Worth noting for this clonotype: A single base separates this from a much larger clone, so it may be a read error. The CDR3 DNA reads as TGTGCCACAGGACTAGCGGCTAACAATGAGCAGTACTTC. Translated, it gives CATGLAANNEQYF. The V call is TRBV7-2, the J call TRBJ2-7, with TRBD2 identical over 10 bases. After removal of 10 bases from V and 7 bases from J, the junction contained 10 bases not matched to a gene. CDR3 length: 13 amino acids. From germline, CDR1 is SGHTA and CDR2 FQGNSA.

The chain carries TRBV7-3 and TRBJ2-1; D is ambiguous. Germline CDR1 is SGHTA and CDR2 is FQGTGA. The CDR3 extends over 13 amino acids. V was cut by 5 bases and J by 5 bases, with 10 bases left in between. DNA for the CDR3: TGTGCCAGCAGCCCTGACCCAAACAATGAGCAGTTCTTC. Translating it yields CASSPDPNNEQFF.

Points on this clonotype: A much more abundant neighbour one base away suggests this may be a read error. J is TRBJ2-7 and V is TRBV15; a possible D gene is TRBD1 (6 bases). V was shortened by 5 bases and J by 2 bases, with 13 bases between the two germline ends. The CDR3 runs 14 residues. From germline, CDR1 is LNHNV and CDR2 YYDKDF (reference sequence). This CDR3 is CATSAHAGAYEQYF. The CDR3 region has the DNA TGTGCCACCAGCGCGCACGCAGGGGCCTACGAGCAGTACTTC. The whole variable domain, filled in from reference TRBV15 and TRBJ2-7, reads DAMVIQNPRYQVTQFGKPVTLSCSQTLNHNVMYWYQQKSSQAPKLLFHYYDKDFNNEADTPDNFQSRRPNTSFCFLDIRSPGLGDTAMYLCATSAHAGAYEQYFGPGTRLTVT.

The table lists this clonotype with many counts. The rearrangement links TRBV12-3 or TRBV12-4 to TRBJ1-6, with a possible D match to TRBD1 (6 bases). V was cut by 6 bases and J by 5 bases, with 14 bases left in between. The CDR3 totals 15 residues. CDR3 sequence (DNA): TGTGCCAGCAGCCCTACGGGACACGATAATTCACCCCTCCACTTT. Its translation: CASSPTGHDNSPLHF.

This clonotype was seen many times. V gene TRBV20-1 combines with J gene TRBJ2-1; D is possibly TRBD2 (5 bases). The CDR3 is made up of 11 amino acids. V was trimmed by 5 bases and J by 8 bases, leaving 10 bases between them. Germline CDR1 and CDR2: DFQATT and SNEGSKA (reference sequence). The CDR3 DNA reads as TGCAGTGCTGCCGGTAGCGATGAGCAGTTCTTC. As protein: CSAAGSDEQFF.

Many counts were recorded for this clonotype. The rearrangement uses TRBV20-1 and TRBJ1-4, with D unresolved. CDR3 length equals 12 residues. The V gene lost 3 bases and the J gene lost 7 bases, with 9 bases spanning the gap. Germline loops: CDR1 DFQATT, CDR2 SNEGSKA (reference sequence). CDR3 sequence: CSASERGEKLFF. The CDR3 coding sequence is TGCAGTGCTAGTGAGCGGGGTGAAAAACTGTTTTTT.

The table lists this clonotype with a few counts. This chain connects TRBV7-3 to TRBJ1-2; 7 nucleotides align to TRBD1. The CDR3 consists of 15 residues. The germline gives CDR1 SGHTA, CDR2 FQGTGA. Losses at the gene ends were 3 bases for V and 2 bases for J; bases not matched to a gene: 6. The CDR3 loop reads CASSLTGPENYGYTF. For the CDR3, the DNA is TGTGCCAGCAGCTTGACAGGGCCGGAAAACTATGGCTACACCTTC.

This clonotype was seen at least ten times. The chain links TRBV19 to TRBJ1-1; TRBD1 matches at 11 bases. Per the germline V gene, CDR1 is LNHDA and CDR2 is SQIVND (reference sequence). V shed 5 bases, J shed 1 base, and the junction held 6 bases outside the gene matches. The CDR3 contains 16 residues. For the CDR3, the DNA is TGTGCCAGTAGTTCGGGACAGGGGGGGTCGAACACTGAAGCTTTCTTT. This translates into CASSSGQGGSNTEAFF.

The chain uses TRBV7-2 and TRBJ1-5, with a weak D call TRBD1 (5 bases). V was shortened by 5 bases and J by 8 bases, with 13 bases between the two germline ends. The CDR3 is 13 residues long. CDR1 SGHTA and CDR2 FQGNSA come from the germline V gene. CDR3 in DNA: TGTGCCAGCAGCCCAAGGGGACGGGAGCCCCAGCATTTT. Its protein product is CASSPRGREPQHF. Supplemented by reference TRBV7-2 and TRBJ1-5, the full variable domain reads GAGVSQSPSNKVTEKGKDVELRCDPISGHTALYWYRQSLGQGLEFLIYFQGNSAPDKSGLPSDRFSAERTGGSVSTLTIQRTQQEDSAVYLCASSPRGREPQHFGDGTRLSIL.